This T cell receptor beta chain was captured by sequencing in a study of blood T cell repertoires in COVID-19. At the level of the study: Some COVID-19 samples were acute and others convalescent; all came from the United States, Italy and Spain. T cells, B-cell-depleted T cells, or PBMCs provided the cDNA or gDNA that served as material.

The CDR3 consists of 15 residues. Germline V gives CDR1 SNHLY, CDR2 FYNNEI. V lost 2 bases to trimming and J lost 2 bases, with 10 bases between them. As processed by the authors: Reference gene primers were amplified, and this amplification served to estimate nucleated cell counts. Clones were sequenced by immunoSEQ multiplex PCR, and TCRdb holds only the in-frame ones, with some missing. Clone size and V and J calls were adopted from that table, with D and trimming inferred from the DNA. The table has 200,000 to 300,000 clones, around 88% seen once. Sequenced: peripheral blood. The chain uses TRBV2 and TRBJ1-5; D not resolved. The sequence came from a woman in her thirties who had recovered from COVID-19. The DNA of the CDR3 is TGTGCCAGCAGTGAATCGGCACTAGGCAATCAGCCCCAGCATTTT. Translation gives CASSESALGNQPQHF.